These T cell receptor beta chains were read from a single sample in a study of cytomegalovirus exposure and HLA in healthy donors. TCRdb's table, derived via immunoSEQ multiplex PCR, lists solely in-frame clones and lacks some. The repertoire holds about 130,000 clones, about 79% seen once, with 2.5% to 3% in the top ten. The specimen sequenced was PBMCs. These TCRs come from a woman aged 18-30 years in good health and CMV-seropositive. CDR3s leave out the opening cysteine and the closing phenylalanine or tryptophan.

TRBJ1-4	TRBV29-1	SVIAGADEKLF
TRBJ1-5	TRBV27	ASSPGQGTYSNQPQH
TRBJ1-6	TRBV28	ASSIGQVNSPLH
TRBJ2-1	TRBV5-4	ASSPRSGDEQF
TRBJ2-7	TRBV7-9	ASSQLGASEQY
TRBJ2-1	TRBV25-1	ASSDNGGEQF
TRBJ1-1	TRBV28	ASYIRRDTPMAF
TRBJ2-7	TRBV27	ASSLDGTGTYEQY
TRBJ1-2	TRBV27	ASSFWTGSGNYGYT
TRBJ1-3	TRBV4-1	ASSQGASGNTIY
TRBJ1-5	TRBV19	ASSVGQGLNQPQH
TRBJ2-1	TRBV4-1	ASSQVGGGQRNEQF
TRBJ2-1	TRBV10-2	ASSERSSYNEQF
TRBJ1-5	TRBV2	ASSVAALYSNQPQH
TRBJ2-3	TRBV11-2	ASSHEDRGGDTQY
TRBJ2-5	TRBV19	ASSSQGQQETQY
TRBJ1-2	TRBV15	ATSRDTQGSYGYT
TRBJ1-6	TRBV5-6	ASSDLAGTGSYNSPLH
TRBJ1-1	TRBV18	ASSQREVAEAF
TRBJ2-5	TRBV7-9	ASSFPRRGGVNIETQY
TRBJ2-3	TRBV4-1	ASTPGLASTDTQY
TRBJ1-5	TRBV30	AWSSGQGSQPQH
TRBJ1-1	TRBV2	ASSEREGTEAF
TRBJ2-7	TRBV7-6	ASSLEAGYHEQY
TRBJ2-7	TRBV5-4	ASSLGTSGITYEQY
TRBJ2-2	TRBV5-5	ASSLVVRRDMNTGELF
TRBJ2-7	TRBV28	ASSLAVPTYEQY
TRBJ1-5	TRBV2	ASSGGQGGNQPQH
TRBJ1-2	TRBV10-3	AISESTVDGYT
TRBJ2-5	TRBV7-8	ASSLDAGYQETQY
.	TRBV20-1	SAGEYEQY
TRBJ1-2	TRBV27	ATEDIHGGYT
TRBJ2-1	TRBV9	ASSVNGGAYNEQF
TRBJ2-7	TRBV27	ASSFGRGREQY
TRBJ2-2	TRBV27	ASSPGRGIDTGELF
TRBJ1-5	TRBV28	ASSFDQGHHQPQH
TRBJ1-2	TRBV5-1	ASSTSVGGYT
TRBJ2-3	TRBV27	ASSQEGQITDTQY
TRBJ2-3	TRBV6-5	ASRTSRTDTQY
TRBJ1-2	TRBV7-9	SSSFTEGYT
TRBJ2-2	TRBV5-5	ASSSGTGELF
TRBJ2-1	TRBV9	ASSPYGGAYNEQF